The T cell receptor (beta chain) described here comes from a study of cytomegalovirus exposure and HLA in healthy donors. Findings and limits, study-wide: Clonal expansion was found to be greater in HLA-associated TCR beta chains than in equally common others in a later analysis.

Germline V CDR1 and CDR2: MNHEY, SMNVEV (reference sequence). Trimming cost V 3 bases and J 4 bases, with 13 bases left between them. This CDR3 has 15 residues. In the case of this clone: Its matching antigen is unknown.

The PCR made use of 60 Vbeta and 13 Jbeta primers. TCRdb's table, derived via immunoSEQ multiplex PCR, lists solely in-frame clones and lacks some. Of some 150,000 clones listed, 75% are singletons. The sequence derives from a man aged 40-49 years in good health and CMV-seronegative. Specimen: PBMCs. This rearrangement joins TRBV27 to TRBJ1-3; a possible D gene is TRBD1 (6 bases). The CDR3 reads CASSFSRGVGNTIYF. DNA for the CDR3: TGTGCCAGCAGTTTTAGCAGGGGAGTCGGAAACACCATATATTTT.